These T cell receptor beta chains were read from a single sample in a study of T cell changes during pregnancy in multiple sclerosis. Clones were sequenced by immunoSEQ multiplex PCR, and TCRdb holds only the in-frame ones, with some missing. The repertoire holds under 95,000 clones, about nine tenths seen once, with about 0.42% in the top ten. The sample was CD4+ T cells from peripheral blood mononuclear cells, taken before pregnancy. The source is a female donor with multiple sclerosis, enrolled in a pregnancy study. Both conserved end residues are part of each CDR3. D genes are given only for firm matches. Not every row has a clone size; where given, it reads once, few, many or a size class.

j_call clone_size d_call v_call cdr3_aa cdr3_nt
TRBJ1-1 once . TRBV5-4 CASTDSTGEAFF TGTGCCAGCACCGATTCGACAGGAGAAGCTTTCTTT
TRBJ2-1 . . TRBV14 CASSHGRDSYNEQFF TGTGCCAGCAGCCACGGCAGGGATTCATACAATGAGCAGTTCTTC
TRBJ2-1 . TRBD2 TRBV7-2 CASSLAPGSGAAQFF TGTGCCAGCAGCTTAGCTCCAGGTAGCGGGGCGGCGCAGTTCTTC
TRBJ1-3 . . TRBV15 CATSRAGFPGNTIYF TGTGCCACCAGCAGAGCCGGTTTCCCTGGAAACACCATATATTTT
TRBJ1-1 . . TRBV7-9 CASSFDDRTEAFF TGTGCCAGCAGCTTTGACGACAGGACTGAAGCTTTCTTT
TRBJ2-1 . TRBD1 TRBV7-3 CASSSPGQGLNEQFF TGTGCCAGCAGCTCCCCGGGACAGGGTCTCAATGAGCAGTTCTTC
TRBJ2-3 . . TRBV7-9 CASSLRRGTSTDTQYF TGTGCCAGCAGCTTAAGACGGGGAACTAGCACAGATACGCAGTATTTT
TRBJ2-7 . TRBD1 TRBV30 CAWSLVSGQGIYEQYF TGTGCCTGGAGTTTAGTTTCTGGACAGGGGATCTACGAGCAGTACTTC
TRBJ1-1 . . TRBV27 CASSLLNRNTEAFF TGTGCCAGCAGTTTATTGAATAGGAACACTGAAGCTTTCTTT
TRBJ2-5 . . TRBV7-2 CASSLMLGRETQYF TGTGCCAGCAGCTTAATGTTGGGGCGGGAGACCCAGTACTTC
TRBJ2-5 . . TRBV6-6 CASSYPKGAGQETQYF TGTGCCAGCAGTTACCCTAAAGGCGCAGGTCAAGAGACCCAGTACTTC
TRBJ1-2 . . TRBV5-4 CASTFGGTYGYTF TGTGCCAGCACCTTCGGGGGAACATATGGCTACACCTTC
TRBJ1-1 . . TRBV27 CASSLDGWGRGEAFF TGTGCCAGCAGCTTAGACGGATGGGGGCGAGGAGAAGCTTTCTTT
TRBJ1-2 . . TRBV5-6 CASSLYDTANYGYTF TGTGCCAGCAGCCTATACGACACGGCTAACTATGGCTACACCTTC
TRBJ2-7 . . TRBV2 CASTLQAYEQYF TGTGCCAGCACCCTCCAGGCCTACGAGCAGTACTTC
TRBJ1-1 . TRBD1 TRBV7-9 CASSLGDRVNTEAFF TGTGCCAGCAGCTTAGGGGACAGGGTGAACACTGAAGCTTTCTTT
TRBJ1-2 . . TRBV9 CASSVKDSYGYTF TGTGCCAGCAGCGTAAAAGACAGCTATGGCTACACCTTC
TRBJ2-1 . . TRBV6-5 CASSYLGGKKNEQFF TGTGCCAGCAGTTACCTTGGCGGGAAGAAAAATGAGCAGTTCTTC
TRBJ1-1 . . TRBV28 CASRSAAMNTEAFF TGTGCCAGCCGAAGCGCGGCGATGAACACTGAAGCTTTCTTT
TRBJ2-2 . TRBD2 TRBV27 CASSPRLAGGKILANTGELFF TGTGCCAGCAGTCCACGACTAGCGGGGGGCAAAATACTTGCGAACACCGGGGAGCTGTTTTTT
TRBJ1-2 . TRBD1 TRBV28 CASSPTGTGNYGYTF TGTGCCAGCAGTCCCACCGGGACAGGGAACTATGGCTACACCTTC
TRBJ2-7 . TRBD2 TRBV7-2 CASSRFGTSGGTTYEQYF TGTGCCAGCAGCCGTTTCGGGACTAGCGGGGGGACGACCTACGAGCAGTACTTC
TRBJ1-1 . TRBD1 TRBV18 CASSQYRGANTEAFF TGTGCCAGCTCACAATACAGGGGAGCGAACACTGAAGCTTTCTTT
TRBJ2-3 . TRBD1 TRBV4-3 CASRWDRASYTQYF TGCGCCAGCAGATGGGACAGGGCAAGTTATACGCAGTATTTT
TRBJ2-7 . TRBD2 TRBV7-6 CASSYRTSGSGSYEQYF TGTGCCAGCAGCTATCGGACTAGCGGTTCAGGGTCCTACGAGCAGTACTTC
TRBJ2-1 . . TRBV11-2 CASRESEQFF TGTGCCAGCCGAGAAAGTGAGCAGTTCTTC
TRBJ1-2 . . TRBV7-2 CASSLPTGYYGYTF TGTGCCAGCAGCCTTCCGACAGGATACTATGGCTACACCTTC
TRBJ1-2 . . TRBV28 CASSSGTGANYGYTF TGTGCCAGCAGTTCTGGGACGGGAGCTAACTATGGCTACACCTTC
TRBJ2-6 . TRBD1 TRBV5-5 CASSLRGPGTGLSGANVLTF TGTGCCAGCAGCTTACGGGGGCCCGGGACAGGCCTCTCTGGGGCCAACGTCCTGACTTTC
TRBJ2-2 . . TRBV18 CASGEQVDTGELFF TGTGCCAGCGGGGAACAGGTGGACACCGGGGAGCTGTTTTTT
TRBJ1-1 . . TRBV29-1 CSVARAGDDEAFF TGCAGCGTTGCGCGGGCAGGGGACGATGAAGCTTTCTTT
TRBJ1-4 few . TRBV6-1 CASSEAWRHEKLFF TGTGCCAGCAGCGAAGCGTGGAGGCATGAAAAACTGTTTTTT
TRBJ1-1 . TRBD1 TRBV9 CASSFSAGGLTEAFF TGTGCCAGCAGCTTTTCGGCAGGGGGTTTGACTGAAGCTTTCTTT